The present TCR beta chain was sequenced within a study of T cells in Graves' hyperthyroidism and ophthalmopathy (dated by TCRdb to between 2019 and 2020). A note on the overall study: Peripheral blood samples were taken at initial diagnosis, before any treatment was given. TCR V-J signatures able to tell the groups apart were searched for in a discovery cohort of approximately 95 patients, of whom more than 40 had Graves' ophthalmopathy and 57 had stable Graves' hyperthyroidism. Whether ophthalmopathy could be predicted prospectively was tested in an independent validation cohort made up of roughly 20 hyperthyroidism patients plus 17 patients who later progressed to ophthalmopathy. The 90 or so discovery patients were randomly split 7:3 into training and test sets. In six Graves' hyperthyroidism patients, the study also compared T-cell repertoires from thyroid tissue with T-cell repertoires from blood. Following sampling, methimazole starting at 30 mg daily was given to hyperthyroidism patients, and high-dose intravenous methylprednisolone was given to ophthalmopathy patients. According to the paper, TCR Vbeta CDR3 sequencing was carried out on 135 peripheral blood samples, which came from some 41 ophthalmopathy, around 74 hyperthyroidism and about 17 progressor patients. On the study overall, not on this receptor specifically: No statistical method was used to set the sample size in advance, and investigators knew the group allocation. In validation, progression to ophthalmopathy was predicted by the model with nearly 71% sensitivity and 72% to 85% specificity, a median of around 6.5 months before onset. A model built on a 13 V-J signature distinguished ophthalmopathy from stable hyperthyroidism, reaching around 88% sensitivity and 81.08% specificity in cross-validation and 80%/75% in testing. Most expanded thyroid clonotypes (frequency above 0.001) were also found in blood, which suggests that blood repertoires may mirror thyroid immune responses.

The TCR beta CDR3 regions were amplified from the RNA transcripts. The TCR CDR3 was subjected to a first round of RT-PCR using the HTBI primer set and the Qiagen OneStep RT-PCR kit. Libraries were constructed in a second round of multiplex PCR, after which size selection and purification were carried out. Sequencing of the libraries was done on an Illumina HiSeq2000 using paired-end 100 bp reads. Under the source paper's analysis protocol: SOAPnuke was used to process the raw data, removing reads that contained adapters or uncalled bases, had a mean Phred below 15, or lacked an exact match to the constant primer or identifier. High-quality paired reads were merged with COPE v1.2.5, and unique nucleotide sequences were defined as clonotypes. MiTCR v1.1 was used to align clonotypes to the IMGT TRBV, TRBD and TRBJ reference segments. Analysis was restricted to V-J combinations with a frequency above 0.0001, which covered just over 98% of repertoires. The TCS score was defined as F50 (clonal expansion) divided by E x V (chaos), with BLOSUM62-based TCRdist calculated between CDR3 peptides within each V-J. Welch's t-statistics and random forest reduced approximately 520 V-J features to about 12, which were used in a naive Bayes classifier (R e1071). TCRdb passed the public sequencing reads through fastp at Q25 and MiXCR, retaining productive beta sequences. Records with the same CDR3 protein are collapsed into one entry carrying the most frequent genes and DNA. For this entry, the V and J calls and clone size follow TCRdb and not the study's own pipeline. In all, the sample holds fewer than 600,000 distinct CDR3 sequences, and around an eighth of those were seen once. The ten most abundant clones make up less than 20% of the sample.

This clonotype was observed a handful of times. Its antigen target is currently unknown. Within one base of it there is no much larger clone, and no base qualities were kept. A patient counted as having stable Graves' hyperthyroidism if no progression to ophthalmopathy occurred over 18 months of follow-up. Hyperthyroidism patients were newly diagnosed, with disease duration under 2 months, and aged 18 to 65 years. Exclusion was applied to patients with uncontrolled infections, other autoimmune diseases, pregnancy or lactation. Clinical symptoms, serum thyroxine and TRAb, thyroid ultrasound, and orbital computed tomography formed the basis for the diagnoses. PBMCs were isolated from 10 ml of fresh peripheral blood by Ficoll-Paque density gradient centrifugation. Total RNA was extracted with Trizol reagent, and quality was checked on an Agilent 2100 Bioanalyzer. CDR1 and CDR2, looked up from the germline V gene, are SGHDN and FVKESK. From its cysteine to its phenylalanine, the CDR3 spans 14 amino acids. The retained sequence is limited to the CDR3, 42 bases, with the frame set at the first base. V is shortened by 0 bases, J by 9 bases, and the region joining them spans 9 bases.

The clonotype originates from a woman under 30 with Graves' hyperthyroidism. Sequenced: blood. The chain links TRBV14 with TRBJ1-6, with the D gene not clear enough to name. CDR3 loop: CASSQERGVSPLHF. At the DNA level, the sequence is TGTGCCAGCAGCCAAGAACGCGGCGTTTCACCCCTCCACTTT.